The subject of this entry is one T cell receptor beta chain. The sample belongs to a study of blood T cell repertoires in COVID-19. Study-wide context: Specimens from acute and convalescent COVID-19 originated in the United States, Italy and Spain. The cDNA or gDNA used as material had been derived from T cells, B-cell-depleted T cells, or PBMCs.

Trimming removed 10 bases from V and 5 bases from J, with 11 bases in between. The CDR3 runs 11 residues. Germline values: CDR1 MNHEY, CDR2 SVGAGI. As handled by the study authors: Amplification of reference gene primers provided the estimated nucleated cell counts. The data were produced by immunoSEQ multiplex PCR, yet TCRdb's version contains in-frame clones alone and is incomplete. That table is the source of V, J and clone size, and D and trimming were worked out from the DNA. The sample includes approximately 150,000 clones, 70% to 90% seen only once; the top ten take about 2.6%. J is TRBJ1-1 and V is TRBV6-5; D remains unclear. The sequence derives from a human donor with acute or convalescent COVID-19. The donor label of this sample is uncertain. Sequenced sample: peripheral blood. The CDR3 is CATRRGTEAFF. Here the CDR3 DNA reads TGTGCCACCAGGAGAGGTACTGAAGCTTTCTTT.